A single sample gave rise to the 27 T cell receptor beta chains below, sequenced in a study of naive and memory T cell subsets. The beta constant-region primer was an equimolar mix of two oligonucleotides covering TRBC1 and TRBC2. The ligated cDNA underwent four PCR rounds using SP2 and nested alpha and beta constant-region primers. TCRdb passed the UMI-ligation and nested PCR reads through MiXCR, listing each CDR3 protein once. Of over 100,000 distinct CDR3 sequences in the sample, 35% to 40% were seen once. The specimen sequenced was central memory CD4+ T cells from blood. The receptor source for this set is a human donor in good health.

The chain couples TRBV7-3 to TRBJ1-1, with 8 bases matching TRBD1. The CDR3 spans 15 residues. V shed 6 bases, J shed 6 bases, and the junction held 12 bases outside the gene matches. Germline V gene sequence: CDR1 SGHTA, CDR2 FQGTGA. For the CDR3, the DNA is TGTGCCAGCAGAAACCCCTCGACAGGGGCATCTGAAGCTTTCTTT. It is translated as CASRNPSTGASEAFF.

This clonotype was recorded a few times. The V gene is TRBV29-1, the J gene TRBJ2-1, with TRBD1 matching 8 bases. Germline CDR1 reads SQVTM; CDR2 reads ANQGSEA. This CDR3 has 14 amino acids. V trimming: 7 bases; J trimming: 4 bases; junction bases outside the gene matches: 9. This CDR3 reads CSGATGGDYNEQFF. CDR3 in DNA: TGCAGCGGGGCTACAGGGGGTGATTACAATGAGCAGTTCTTC.

This CDR3 is CSAPNRNTEAFF. The CDR3 DNA reads TGCAGTGCGCCGAACAGGAACACTGAAGCTTTCTTT. The V gene is TRBV20-1, the J gene TRBJ1-1; D remains unclear. CDR1 is DFQATT and CDR2 is SNEGSKA in the germline V gene (reference sequence). Trimming removed 6 bases from V and 1 base from J, with 9 bases in between. The CDR3 totals 12 residues.

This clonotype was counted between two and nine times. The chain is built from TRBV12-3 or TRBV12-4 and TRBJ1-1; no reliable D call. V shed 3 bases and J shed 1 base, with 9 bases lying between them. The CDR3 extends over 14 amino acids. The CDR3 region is CASSLATRNTEAFF. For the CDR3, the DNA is TGTGCCAGCAGTTTGGCCACCCGGAACACTGAAGCTTTCTTT.

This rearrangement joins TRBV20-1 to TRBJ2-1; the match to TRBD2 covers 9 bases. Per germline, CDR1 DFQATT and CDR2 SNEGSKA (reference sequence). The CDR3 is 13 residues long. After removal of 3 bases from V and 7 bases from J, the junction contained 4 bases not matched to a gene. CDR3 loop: CSARGLALNEQFF. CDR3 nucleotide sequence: TGCAGTGCTAGGGGACTAGCTCTAAATGAGCAGTTCTTC.

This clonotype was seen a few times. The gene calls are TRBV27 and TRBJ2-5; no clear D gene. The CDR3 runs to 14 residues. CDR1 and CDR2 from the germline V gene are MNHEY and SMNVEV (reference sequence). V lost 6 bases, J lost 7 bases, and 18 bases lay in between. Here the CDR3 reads CASRPDTPVGTQYF. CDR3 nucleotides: TGTGCCAGCAGGCCTGACACCCCGGTCGGGACCCAGTACTTC.

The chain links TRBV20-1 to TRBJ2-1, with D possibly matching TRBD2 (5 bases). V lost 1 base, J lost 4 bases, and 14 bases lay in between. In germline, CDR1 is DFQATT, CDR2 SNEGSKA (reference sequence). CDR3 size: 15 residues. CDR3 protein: CSARVDSVGYNEQFF. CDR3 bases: TGCAGTGCTAGAGTTGATAGCGTCGGGTACAATGAGCAGTTCTTC.

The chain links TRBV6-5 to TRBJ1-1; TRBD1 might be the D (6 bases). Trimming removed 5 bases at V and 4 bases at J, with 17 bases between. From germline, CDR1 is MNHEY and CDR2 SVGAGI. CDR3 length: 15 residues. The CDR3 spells CASSRTNREGTEAFF. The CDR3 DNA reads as TGTGCCAGCAGTCGCACAAACAGGGAAGGCACTGAAGCTTTCTTT.

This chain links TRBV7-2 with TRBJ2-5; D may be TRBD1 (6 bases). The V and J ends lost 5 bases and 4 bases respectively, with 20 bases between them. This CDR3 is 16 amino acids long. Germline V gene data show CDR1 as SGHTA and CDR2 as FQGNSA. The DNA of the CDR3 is TGTGCCAGCAGCCTAGGCGCGGAGTCAGGGGCAGAGACCCAGTACTTC. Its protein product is CASSLGAESGAETQYF. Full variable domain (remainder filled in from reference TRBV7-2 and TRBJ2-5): GAGVSQSPSNKVTEKGKDVELRCDPISGHTALYWYRQSLGQGLEFLIYFQGNSAPDKSGLPSDRFSAERTGGSVSTLTIQRTQQEDSAVYLCASSLGAESGAETQYFGPGTRLLVL.

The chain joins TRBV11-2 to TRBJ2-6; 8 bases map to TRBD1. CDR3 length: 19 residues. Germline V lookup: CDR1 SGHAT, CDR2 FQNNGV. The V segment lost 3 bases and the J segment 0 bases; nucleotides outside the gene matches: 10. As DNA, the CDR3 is TGTGCCAGCAGCTTGAGGGACAGGCCCCTAAGCTCTGGGGCCAACGTCCTGACTTTC. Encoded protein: CASSLRDRPLSSGANVLTF.

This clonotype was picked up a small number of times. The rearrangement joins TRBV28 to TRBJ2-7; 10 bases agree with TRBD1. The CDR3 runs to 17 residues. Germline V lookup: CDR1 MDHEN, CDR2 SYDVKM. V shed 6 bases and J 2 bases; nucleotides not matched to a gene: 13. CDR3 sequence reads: CASRSSSGGQGAYEQYF. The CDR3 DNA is TGTGCCAGCAGATCTTCATCCGGCGGACAGGGGGCCTACGAGCAGTACTTC. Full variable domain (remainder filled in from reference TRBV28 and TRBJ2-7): DVKVTQSSRYLVKRTGEKVFLECVQDMDHENMFWYRQDPGLGLRLIYFSYDVKMKEKGDIPEGYSVSREKKERFSLILESASTNQTSMYLCASRSSSGGQGAYEQYFGPGTRLTVT.

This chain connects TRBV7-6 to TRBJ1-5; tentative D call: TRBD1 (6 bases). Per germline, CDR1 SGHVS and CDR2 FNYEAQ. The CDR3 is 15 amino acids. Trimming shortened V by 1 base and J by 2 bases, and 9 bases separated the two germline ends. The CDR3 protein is CASSLGGAGNQPQHF. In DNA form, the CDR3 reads TGTGCCAGCAGCTTAGGGGGGGCCGGCAATCAGCCCCAGCATTTT.

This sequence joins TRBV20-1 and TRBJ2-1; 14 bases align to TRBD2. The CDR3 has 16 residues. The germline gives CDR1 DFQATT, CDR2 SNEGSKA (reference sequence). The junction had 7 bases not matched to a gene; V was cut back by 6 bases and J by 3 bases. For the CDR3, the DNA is TGCAGTGCGGGGACTAGCGGGAGAGAATTCTACAATGAGCAGTTCTTC. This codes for CSAGTSGREFYNEQFF.

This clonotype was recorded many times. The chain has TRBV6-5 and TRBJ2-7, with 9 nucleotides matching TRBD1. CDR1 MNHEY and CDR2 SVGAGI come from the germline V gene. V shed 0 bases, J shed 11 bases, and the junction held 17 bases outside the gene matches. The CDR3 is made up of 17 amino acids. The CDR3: CASSYSGLPGQGIVKYF. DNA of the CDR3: TGTGCCAGCAGTTACTCGGGCCTTCCGGGACAGGGAATAGTGAAGTACTTC.

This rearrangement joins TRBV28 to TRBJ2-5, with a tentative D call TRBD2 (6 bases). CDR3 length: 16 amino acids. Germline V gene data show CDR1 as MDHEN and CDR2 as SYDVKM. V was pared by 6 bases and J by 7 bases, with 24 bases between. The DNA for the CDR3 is TGTGCCAGCAGCTCAAGACTAGACCACCACCGCGGGACCCAGTACTTC. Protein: CASSSRLDHHRGTQYF.

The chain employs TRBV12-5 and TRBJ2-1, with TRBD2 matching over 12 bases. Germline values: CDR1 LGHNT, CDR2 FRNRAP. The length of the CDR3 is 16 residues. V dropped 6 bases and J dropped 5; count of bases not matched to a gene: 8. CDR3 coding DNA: TGTGCTAGTGGCTCAGGACTAGCGGGGTTCCACAATGAGCAGTTCTTC. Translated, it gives CASGSGLAGFHNEQFF.

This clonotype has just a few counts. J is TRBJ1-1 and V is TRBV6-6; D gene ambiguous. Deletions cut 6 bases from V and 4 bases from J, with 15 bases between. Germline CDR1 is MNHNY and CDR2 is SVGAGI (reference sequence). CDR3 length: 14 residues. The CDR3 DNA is TGTGCCAGCAGGCTTTTTATCCCCGGCACTGAAGCTTTCTTT. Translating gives CASRLFIPGTEAFF.

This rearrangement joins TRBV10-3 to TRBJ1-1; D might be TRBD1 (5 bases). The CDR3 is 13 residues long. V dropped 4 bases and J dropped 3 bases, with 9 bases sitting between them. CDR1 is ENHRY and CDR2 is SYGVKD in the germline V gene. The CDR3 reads CAISGGVYTEAFF. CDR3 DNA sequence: TGTGCCATCAGTGGGGGGGTGTACACTGAAGCTTTCTTT.

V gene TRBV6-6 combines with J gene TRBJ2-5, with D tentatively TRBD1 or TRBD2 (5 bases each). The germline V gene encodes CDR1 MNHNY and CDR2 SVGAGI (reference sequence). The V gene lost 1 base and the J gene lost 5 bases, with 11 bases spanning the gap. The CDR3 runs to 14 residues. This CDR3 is CASSYFGGQETQYF. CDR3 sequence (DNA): TGTGCCAGCAGTTACTTTGGGGGTCAGGAGACCCAGTACTTC.

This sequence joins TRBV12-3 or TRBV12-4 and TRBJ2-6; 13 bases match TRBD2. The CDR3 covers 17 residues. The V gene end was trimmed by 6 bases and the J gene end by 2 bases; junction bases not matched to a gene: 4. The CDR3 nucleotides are TGTGCCAGCAGGCCGGGACTAGCGGGAACTGGGGCCAACGTCCTGACTTTC. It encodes CASRPGLAGTGANVLTF.

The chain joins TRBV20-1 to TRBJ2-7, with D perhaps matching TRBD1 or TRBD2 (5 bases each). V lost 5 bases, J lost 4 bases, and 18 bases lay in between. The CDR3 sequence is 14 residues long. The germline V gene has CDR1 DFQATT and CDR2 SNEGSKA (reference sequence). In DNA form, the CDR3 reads TGCAGTGCTCTCGGTCGGGGACCCCATTACGAGCAGTACTTC. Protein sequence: CSALGRGPHYEQYF.

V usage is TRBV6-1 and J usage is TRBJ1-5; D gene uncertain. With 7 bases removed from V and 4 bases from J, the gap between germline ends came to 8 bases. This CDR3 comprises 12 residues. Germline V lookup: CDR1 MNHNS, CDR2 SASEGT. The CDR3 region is CASNWSNQPQHF. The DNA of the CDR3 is TGTGCCAGCAACTGGTCTAATCAGCCCCAGCATTTT.

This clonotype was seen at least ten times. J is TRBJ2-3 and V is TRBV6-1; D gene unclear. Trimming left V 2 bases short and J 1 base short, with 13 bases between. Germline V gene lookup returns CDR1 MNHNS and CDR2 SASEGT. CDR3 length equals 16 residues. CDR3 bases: TGTGCCAGCAGTGAACAGTGGCGAAGGGGCACAGATACGCAGTATTTT. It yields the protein CASSEQWRRGTDTQYF.

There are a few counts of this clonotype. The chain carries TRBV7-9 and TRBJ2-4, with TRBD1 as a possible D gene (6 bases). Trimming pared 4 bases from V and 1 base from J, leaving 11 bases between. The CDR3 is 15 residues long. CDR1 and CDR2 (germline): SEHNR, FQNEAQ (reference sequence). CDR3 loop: CASSSPDRAKNIQYF. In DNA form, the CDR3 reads TGTGCCAGCAGCTCCCCAGACAGGGCCAAAAACATTCAGTACTTC.

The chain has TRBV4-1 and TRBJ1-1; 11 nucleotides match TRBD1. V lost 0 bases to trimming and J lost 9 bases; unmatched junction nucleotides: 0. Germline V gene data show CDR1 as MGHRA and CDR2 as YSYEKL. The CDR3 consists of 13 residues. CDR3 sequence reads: CASSQEDRGQAFF. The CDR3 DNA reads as TGCGCCAGCAGCCAAGAGGACAGGGGGCAAGCTTTCTTT.

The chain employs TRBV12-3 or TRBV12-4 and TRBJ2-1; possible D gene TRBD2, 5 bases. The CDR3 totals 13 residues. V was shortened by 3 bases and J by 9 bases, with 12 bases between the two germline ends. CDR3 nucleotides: TGTGCCAGCAGTTTTCGTCATAGCGCTGAGCAGTTCTTC. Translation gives CASSFRHSAEQFF.

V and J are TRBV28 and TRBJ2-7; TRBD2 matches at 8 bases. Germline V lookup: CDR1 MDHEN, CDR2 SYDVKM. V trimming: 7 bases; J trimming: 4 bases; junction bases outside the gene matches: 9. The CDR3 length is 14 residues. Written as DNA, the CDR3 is TGTGCCAGCACCTCCGGGGCTAGCGGGTACGAGCAGTACTTC. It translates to CASTSGASGYEQYF.